This TCR beta chain was identified in a study of a mutant IDH1 vaccine in newly diagnosed glioma (dated by TCRdb to about 2021). Study-wide context: Of the roughly 34 treated patients, approximately 60% were male and approximately 38% were female, and the mean age was 40.4 years. Prior to enrollment, patients had been given standard therapy consisting of radiotherapy alone, temozolomide alone, or radiochemotherapy with temozolomide, with the combination given to most patients. For exploratory analyses, approximately 23 treated patients had longitudinal TCRB deep sequencing done wherever samples were available. Peripheral blood samples were drawn at six visits, namely V03 (baseline), V05, V07, V10, V12 and V13. Results the study describes overall, beyond this receptor: Changes in the top peripheral T cell clonotypes picked up by TCRB sequencing did not appear to be linked to pseudoprogression. Immune responses induced by the vaccine were seen in about 93% of patients across multiple MHC alleles. The authors noted that analyses of patient blood samples could not be reproduced because of sample limitations. Selection of PBMC samples for TCRB deep sequencing was based on availability.

Library preparation employed the immunoSEQ multiplex PCR assay. Following the manufacturer's protocol, the hsTCRB Kit was used to amplify rearranged TCR beta chain sequences. Sequencing of TCRB libraries was carried out on an Illumina MiSeq. As for the original processing: The proprietary platform of the kit vendor was used for demultiplexing, trimming and gene mapping. TCRdb re-hosts the immuneACCESS table, in-frame sequences only. Its copies lack some clones; in the studies checked, an unresolved V gene accounts for under half of them, and the cause for the rest is not known. The V and J calls and the clone size are those of that table, but D and trimming were determined from the DNA. The table for this sample lists about 70,000 clones; around 88% of them were counted only once. The top ten hold approximately 4.5% of the sample. The CDR3 sequence holds 15 residues, the cysteine and phenylalanine included. The CDR3 DNA has 45 bases and is translated from base 1. V is clipped by 0 bases and J by 0 bases, and the sequence between their germline boundaries is 11 bases long. CDR1 GTSNPN and CDR2 SVGIG were looked up in the germline V gene (reference sequence).

The label giving this sample's time point can be read as: baseline, week 1 (first vaccination visit). This sample's treatment or condition label indicates: pre-vaccination baseline after standard-of-care therapy. All donors had newly diagnosed IDH1-mutant astrocytomas of WHO grade 3 or 4 that showed loss of nuclear ATRX. The samples were drawn from NOA16, a multicentre, single-arm, open-label phase I trial in Germany that tested a mutant IDH1 peptide vaccine in humans for the first time. Blood drawn at visit V03 was used as the baseline sample for immunogenicity testing. Genomic DNA for TCRB sequencing was isolated from EDTA blood with the DNeasy Blood and Tissue Kit. This clone came up a few times. Which antigen it targets is not known. No per-base quality is available; no much larger clone lies one base away.

The source of this sequence is a woman in her late teens or twenties with glioma. Some clones in this sample may be carry-over from other donors' samples. The sample was peripheral blood mononuclear cells (PBMCs), taken from a glioma patient treated with radiotherapy, temozolomide or both. The chain is assembled from TRBV30 and TRBJ1-1; the D gene cannot be resolved reliably. At the DNA level, the sequence is TGTGCCTGGAGTGTACGACAACTCCTGAACACTGAAGCTTTCTTT. Translated, this gives CAWSVRQLLNTEAFF. With all but the CDR3 taken from the reference TRBV30 and TRBJ1-1 genes, the full variable domain is: SQTIHQWPATLVQPVGSPLSLECTVEGTSNPNLYWYRQAAGRGLQLLFYSVGIGQISSEVPQNLSASRPQDRQFILSSKKLLLSDSGFYLCAWSVRQLLNTEAFFGQGTRLTVV.